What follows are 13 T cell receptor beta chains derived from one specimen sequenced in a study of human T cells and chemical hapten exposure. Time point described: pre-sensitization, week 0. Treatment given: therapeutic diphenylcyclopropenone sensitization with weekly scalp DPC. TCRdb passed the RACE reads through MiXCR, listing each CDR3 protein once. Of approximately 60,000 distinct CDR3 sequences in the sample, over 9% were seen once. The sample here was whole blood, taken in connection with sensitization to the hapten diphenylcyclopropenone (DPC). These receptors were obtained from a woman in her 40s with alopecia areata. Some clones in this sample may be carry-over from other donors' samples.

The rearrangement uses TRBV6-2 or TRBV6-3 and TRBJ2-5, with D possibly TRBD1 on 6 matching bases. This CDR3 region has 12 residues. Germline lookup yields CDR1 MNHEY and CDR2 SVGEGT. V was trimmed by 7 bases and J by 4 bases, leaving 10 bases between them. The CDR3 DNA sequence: TGTGCCAGCACTAGACAGGTAGAGACCCAGTACTTC. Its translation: CASTRQVETQYF.

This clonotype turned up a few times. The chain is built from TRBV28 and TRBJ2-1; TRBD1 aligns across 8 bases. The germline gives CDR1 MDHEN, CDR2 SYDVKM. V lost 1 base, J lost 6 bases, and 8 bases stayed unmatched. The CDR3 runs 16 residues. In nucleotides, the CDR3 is TGTGCCAGCAGTTTATATCAGGGGGCCTCGATCAATGAGCAGTTCTTC. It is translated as CASSLYQGASINEQFF.

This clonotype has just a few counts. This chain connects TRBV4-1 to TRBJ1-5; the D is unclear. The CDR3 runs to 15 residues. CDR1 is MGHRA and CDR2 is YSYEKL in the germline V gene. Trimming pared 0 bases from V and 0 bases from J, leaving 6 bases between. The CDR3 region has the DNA TGCGCCAGCAGCCAAGAAGGCTATAGCAATCAGCCCCAGCATTTT. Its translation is CASSQEGYSNQPQHF.

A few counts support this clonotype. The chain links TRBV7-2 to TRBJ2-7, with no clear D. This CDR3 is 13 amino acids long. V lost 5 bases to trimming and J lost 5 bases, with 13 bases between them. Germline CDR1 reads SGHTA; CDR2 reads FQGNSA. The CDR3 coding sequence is TGTGCCAGCAGCCTTAGGCGGATCCACGAGCAGTACTTC. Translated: CASSLRRIHEQYF.

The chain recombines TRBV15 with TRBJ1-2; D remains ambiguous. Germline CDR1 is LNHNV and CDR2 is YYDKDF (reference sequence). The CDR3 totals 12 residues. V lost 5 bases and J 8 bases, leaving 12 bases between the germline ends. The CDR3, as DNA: TGTGCCACCAGCCCGCAACCCGGAGGCTACACCTTC. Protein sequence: CATSPQPGGYTF. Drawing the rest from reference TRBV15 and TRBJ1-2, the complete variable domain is DAMVIQNPRYQVTQFGKPVTLSCSQTLNHNVMYWYQQKSSQAPKLLFHYYDKDFNNEADTPDNFQSRRPNTSFCFLDIRSPGLGDTAMYLCATSPQPGGYTFGSGTRLTVV.

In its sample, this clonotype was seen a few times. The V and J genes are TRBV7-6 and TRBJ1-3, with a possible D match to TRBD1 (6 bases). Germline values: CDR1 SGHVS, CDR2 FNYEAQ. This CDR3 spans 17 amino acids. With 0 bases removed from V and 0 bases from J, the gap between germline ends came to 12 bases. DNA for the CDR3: TGTGCCAGCAGCTTAGCGACAGGCCGCGGCTCTGGAAACACCATATATTTT. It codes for CASSLATGRGSGNTIYF.

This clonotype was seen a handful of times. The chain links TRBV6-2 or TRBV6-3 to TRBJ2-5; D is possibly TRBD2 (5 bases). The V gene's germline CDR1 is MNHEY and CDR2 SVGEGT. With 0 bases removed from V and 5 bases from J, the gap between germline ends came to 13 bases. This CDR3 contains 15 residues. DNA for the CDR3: TGTGCCAGCAGTTACTCGGCACTAGTGAGGGAGACCCAGTACTTC. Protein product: CASSYSALVRETQYF.

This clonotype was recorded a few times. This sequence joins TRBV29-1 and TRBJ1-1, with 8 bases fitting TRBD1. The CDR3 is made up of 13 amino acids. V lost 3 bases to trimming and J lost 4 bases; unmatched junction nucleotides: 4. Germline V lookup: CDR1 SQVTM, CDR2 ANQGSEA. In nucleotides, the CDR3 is TGCAGCGTTGAGACAGGGGCTGGCACTGAAGCTTTCTTT. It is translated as CSVETGAGTEAFF.

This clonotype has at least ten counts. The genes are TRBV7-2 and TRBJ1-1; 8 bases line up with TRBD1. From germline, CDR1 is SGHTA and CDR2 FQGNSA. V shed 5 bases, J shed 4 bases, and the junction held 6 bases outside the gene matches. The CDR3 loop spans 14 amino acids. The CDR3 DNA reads TGTGCCAGCAGCCTACGACAGGGGATCACTGAAGCTTTCTTT. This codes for CASSLRQGITEAFF.

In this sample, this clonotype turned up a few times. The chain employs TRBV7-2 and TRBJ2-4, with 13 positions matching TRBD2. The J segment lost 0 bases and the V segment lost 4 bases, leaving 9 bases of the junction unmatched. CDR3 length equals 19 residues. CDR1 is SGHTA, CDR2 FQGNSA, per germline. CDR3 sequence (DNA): TGTGCCAGCAGCTATGGACTAGCGGGGGCCATAGGAGCCAAAAACATTCAGTACTTC. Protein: CASSYGLAGAIGAKNIQYF. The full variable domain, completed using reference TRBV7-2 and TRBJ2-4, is GAGVSQSPSNKVTEKGKDVELRCDPISGHTALYWYRQSLGQGLEFLIYFQGNSAPDKSGLPSDRFSAERTGGSVSTLTIQRTQQEDSAVYLCASSYGLAGAIGAKNIQYFGAGTRLSVL.

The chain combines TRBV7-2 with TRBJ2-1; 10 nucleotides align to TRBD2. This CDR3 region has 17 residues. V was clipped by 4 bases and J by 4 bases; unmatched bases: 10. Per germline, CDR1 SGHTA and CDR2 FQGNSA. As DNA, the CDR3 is TGTGCCAGCAGCTCCCTCCCGACTAGCGGGCGATACAATGAGCAGTTCTTC. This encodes CASSSLPTSGRYNEQFF.

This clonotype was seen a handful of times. CDR3 sequence: CASSLETGVVYGYTF. The CDR3 DNA sequence: TGCGCCAGCAGCTTGGAGACAGGGGTGGTCTATGGCTACACCTTC. This chain joins TRBV5-1 and TRBJ1-2; 8 nucleotides line up with TRBD1. From germline, CDR1 is SGHRS and CDR2 YFSETQ. V shed 0 bases, J shed 4 bases, and the junction held 5 bases outside the gene matches. The CDR3 has 15 residues.

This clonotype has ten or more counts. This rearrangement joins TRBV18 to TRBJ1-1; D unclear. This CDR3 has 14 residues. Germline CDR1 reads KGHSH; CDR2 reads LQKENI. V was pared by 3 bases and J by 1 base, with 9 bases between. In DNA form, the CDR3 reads TGTGCCAGCTCACCCCAGGTCGGGAACACTGAAGCTTTCTTT. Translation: CASSPQVGNTEAFF.